This TCR beta chain was retrieved from a study of human T cells and chemical hapten exposure. Study-wide results and caveats: Donor immune responses may differ from healthy people's, since all donors had alopecia. Compared with pre-sensitization or healthy control sets, expanded TCRs clustered more. With regard to DPC sensitization, TCRs above 1 in 1000 frequency did not change.

Only a few counts were recorded for this clonotype. Antigen unknown. Time point in this sample: patch test 2, 6 weeks after DPC sensitization. The treatment: therapeutic diphenylcyclopropenone sensitization with weekly scalp DPC. TCRdb processed the RACE reads anew with MiXCR; each CDR3 protein has one entry. Here the sample spans 75,000 to 100,000 distinct CDR3 sequences, about 9.3% being singletons. The sequencing used whole blood, collected in connection with sensitization to the hapten diphenylcyclopropenone (DPC). The TCR was taken from a middle-aged woman with alopecia areata. Some clones in this sample may be carry-over from other donors' samples.

CDR3 loop: CASNGAGGPNEQFF. The DNA of the CDR3 is TGTGCCAGCAACGGGGCGGGAGGCCCCAATGAGCAGTTCTTC. This sequence joins TRBV6-2 or TRBV6-3 and TRBJ2-1; 8 nucleotides align to TRBD2. Germline V gene data show CDR1 as MNHEY and CDR2 as SVGEGT. The CDR3 extends over 14 amino acids. V lost 7 bases and J lost 6; bases outside the gene matches: 8.